The clone carrying this TCR beta chain has a handful of counts. This entry comes from a study of shared clonotypes between healthy human individuals. Splitting of each subset's genomic DNA was done evenly across several immunoSEQ plates. Tens of thousands of T cell genomes, or 300 ng DNA, went into replicate PCRs of unsorted PBMC. Here immunoSEQ multiplex PCR was the method, and the copy in TCRdb shows in-frame clones only, minus some. The table shows about half a million clones, with 70% to 80% occurring only once. This CDR3 is 15 amino acids long. V shed 3 bases and J shed 5 bases, with 14 bases lying between them. CDR1 and CDR2 from the germline V gene are SGHTA and FQGNSA.

The receptor was derived from a middle-aged woman in good health. Some clones in this sample may be carry-over from other donors' samples. The chain recombines TRBV7-2 with TRBJ2-1; the D call may be TRBD1 or TRBD2 (5 bases each). The material sequenced was PBMCs. CDR3 DNA sequence: TGTGCCAGCAGCTTCCGGACTGGGGCTGACAATGAGCAGTTCTTC. It encodes CASSFRTGADNEQFF.